This T cell receptor (beta chain) was captured by sequencing in a study of T-cell reconstitution after alpha-beta-depleted transplantation in children. This clonotype was seen many times. Unique molecular identifiers were incorporated when the TCRbeta library was constructed. TCRdb reanalysed the PCR reads using MiXCR and keeps one entry per CDR3 protein. The repertoire holds over 400,000 distinct CDR3 sequences, around two fifths seen once, with 25% to 30% in the top ten. Trimming at V came to 4 bases and at J to 1 base, leaving 8 bases not matched to a gene. Germline CDR1 is LGHNA and CDR2 is YSLEER. This CDR3 region has 16 residues.

Source: PBMCs, taken before TCRalphabeta/CD19-depleted stem cell transplant. The V call is TRBV4-3, the J call TRBJ2-3, with TRBD2 matching over 7 bases. This sequence was found in a girl aged 2-15 years with aplastic anemia, due to receive a stem cell transplant. The CDR3 DNA is TGCGCCAGCAGCCGAGGTGCGGGAGAGGGCACAGATACGCAGTATTTT. Its translation: CASSRGAGEGTDTQYF.